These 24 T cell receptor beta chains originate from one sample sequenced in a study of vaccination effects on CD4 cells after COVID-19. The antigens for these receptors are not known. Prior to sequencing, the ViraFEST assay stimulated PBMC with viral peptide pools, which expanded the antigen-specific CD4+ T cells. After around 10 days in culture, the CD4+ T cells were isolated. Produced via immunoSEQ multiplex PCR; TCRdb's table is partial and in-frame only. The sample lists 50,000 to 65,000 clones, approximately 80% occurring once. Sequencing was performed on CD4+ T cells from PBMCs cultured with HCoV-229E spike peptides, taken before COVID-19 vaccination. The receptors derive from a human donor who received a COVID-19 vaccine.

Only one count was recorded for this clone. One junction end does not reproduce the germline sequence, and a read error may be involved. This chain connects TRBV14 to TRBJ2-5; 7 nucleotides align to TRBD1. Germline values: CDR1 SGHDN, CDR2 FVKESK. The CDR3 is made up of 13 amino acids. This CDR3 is CASSQDLRGRPDF. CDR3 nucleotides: TGTGCCAGCAGCCAAGATCTTAGGGGGCGCCCCGACTTC.

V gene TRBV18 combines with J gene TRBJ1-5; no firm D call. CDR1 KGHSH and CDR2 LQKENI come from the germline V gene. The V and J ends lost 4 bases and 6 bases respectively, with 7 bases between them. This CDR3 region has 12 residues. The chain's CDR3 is CASSLGGQPQHF. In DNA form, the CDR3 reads TGTGCCAGCTCACTAGGAGGTCAGCCCCAGCATTTT.

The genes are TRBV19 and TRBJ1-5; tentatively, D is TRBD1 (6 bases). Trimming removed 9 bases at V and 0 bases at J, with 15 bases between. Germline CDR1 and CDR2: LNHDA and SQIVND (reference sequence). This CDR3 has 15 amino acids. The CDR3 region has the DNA TGTGCCAGCTCTCCCGGGACACATAGCAATCAGCCCCAGCATTTT. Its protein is CASSPGTHSNQPQHF.

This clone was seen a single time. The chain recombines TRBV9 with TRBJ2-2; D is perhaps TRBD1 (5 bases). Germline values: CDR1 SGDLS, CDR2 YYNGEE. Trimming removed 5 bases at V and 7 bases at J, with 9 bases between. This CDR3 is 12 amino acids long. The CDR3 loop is CASRQGGGELFF. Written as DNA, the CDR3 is TGTGCCAGCAGGCAGGGTGGCGGGGAGCTGTTTTTT.

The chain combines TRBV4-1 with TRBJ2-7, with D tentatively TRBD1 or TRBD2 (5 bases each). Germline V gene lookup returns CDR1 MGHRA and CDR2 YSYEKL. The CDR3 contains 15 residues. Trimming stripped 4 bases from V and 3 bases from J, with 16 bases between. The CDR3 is CASSPGQGPNYEQYV. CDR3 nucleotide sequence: TGCGCCAGCAGCCCAGGGCAGGGACCTAACTACGAGCAGTACGTC.

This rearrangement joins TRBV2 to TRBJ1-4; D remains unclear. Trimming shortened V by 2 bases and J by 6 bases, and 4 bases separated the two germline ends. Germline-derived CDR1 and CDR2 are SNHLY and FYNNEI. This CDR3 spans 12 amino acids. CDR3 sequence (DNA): TGTGCCAGCAGTGAACCCGATGAAAAACTGTTTTTT. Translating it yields CASSEPDEKLFF.

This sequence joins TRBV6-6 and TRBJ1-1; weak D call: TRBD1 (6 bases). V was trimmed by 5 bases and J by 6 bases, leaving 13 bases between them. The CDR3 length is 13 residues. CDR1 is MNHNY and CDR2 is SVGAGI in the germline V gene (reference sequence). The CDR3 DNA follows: TGTGCCAGCAGTCATCGATCAGGGGCTGAAGCTTTCTTT. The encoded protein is CASSHRSGAEAFF.

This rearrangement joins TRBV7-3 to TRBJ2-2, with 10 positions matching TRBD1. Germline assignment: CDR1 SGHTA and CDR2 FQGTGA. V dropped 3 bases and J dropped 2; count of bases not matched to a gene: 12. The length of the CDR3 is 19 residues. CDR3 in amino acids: CASSLGTGVSPRNTGELFF. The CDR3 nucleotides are TGTGCCAGCAGCTTGGGGACAGGGGTATCTCCGCGTAACACCGGGGAGCTGTTTTTT. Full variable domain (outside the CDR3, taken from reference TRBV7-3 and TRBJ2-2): GAGVSQTPSNKVTEKGKYVELRCDPISGHTALYWYRQSLGQGPEFLIYFQGTGAADDSGLPNDRFFAVRPEGSVSTLKIQRTERGDSAVYLCASSLGTGVSPRNTGELFFGEGSRLTVL.

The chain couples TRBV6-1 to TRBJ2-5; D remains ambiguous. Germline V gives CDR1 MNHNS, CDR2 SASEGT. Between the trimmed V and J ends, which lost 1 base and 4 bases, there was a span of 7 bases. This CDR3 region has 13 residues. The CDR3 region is CASSEGSGETQYF. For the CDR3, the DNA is TGTGCCAGCAGTGAAGGCTCGGGAGAGACCCAGTACTTC.

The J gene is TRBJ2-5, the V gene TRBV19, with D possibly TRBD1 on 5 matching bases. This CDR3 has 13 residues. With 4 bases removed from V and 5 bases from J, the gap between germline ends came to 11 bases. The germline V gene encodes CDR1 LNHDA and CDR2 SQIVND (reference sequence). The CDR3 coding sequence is TGTGCCAGTAGTACCAGGGTACGGGAGACCCAGTACTTC. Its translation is CASSTRVRETQYF.

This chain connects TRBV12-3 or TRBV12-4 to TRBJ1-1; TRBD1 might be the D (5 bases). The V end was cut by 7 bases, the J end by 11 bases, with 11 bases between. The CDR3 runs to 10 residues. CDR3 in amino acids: CASMQGLAFF. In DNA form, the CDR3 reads TGTGCCAGCATGCAGGGTTTGGCTTTCTTT.

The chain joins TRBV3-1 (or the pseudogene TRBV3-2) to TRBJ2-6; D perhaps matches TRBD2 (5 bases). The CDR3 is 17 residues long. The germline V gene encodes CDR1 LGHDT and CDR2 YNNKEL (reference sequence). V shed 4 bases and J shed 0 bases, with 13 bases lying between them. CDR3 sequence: CASSPTLGDSGANVLTF. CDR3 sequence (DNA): TGTGCCAGCAGCCCCACCCTCGGGGACTCTGGGGCCAACGTCCTGACTTTC.

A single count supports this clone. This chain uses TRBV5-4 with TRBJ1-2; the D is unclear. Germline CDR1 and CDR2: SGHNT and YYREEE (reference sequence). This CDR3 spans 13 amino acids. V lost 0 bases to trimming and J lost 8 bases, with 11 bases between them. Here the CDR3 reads CASSLVVDGGYTF. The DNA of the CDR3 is TGTGCCAGCAGCTTGGTGGTCGACGGAGGCTACACCTTC.

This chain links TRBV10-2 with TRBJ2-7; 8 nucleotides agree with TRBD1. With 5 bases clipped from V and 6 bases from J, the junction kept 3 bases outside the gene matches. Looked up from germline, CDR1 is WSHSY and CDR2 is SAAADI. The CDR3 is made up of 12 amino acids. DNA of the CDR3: TGCGCCAGCAGTACACAGGGGGGCGAGCAGTACGTC. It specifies CASSTQGGEQYV.

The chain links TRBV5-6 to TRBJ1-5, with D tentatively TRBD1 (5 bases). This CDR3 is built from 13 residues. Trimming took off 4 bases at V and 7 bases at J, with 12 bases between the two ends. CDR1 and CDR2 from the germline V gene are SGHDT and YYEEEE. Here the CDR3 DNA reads TGTGCCAGCAGCCCCTTCCGGGGGCAGCCCCAGCATTTT. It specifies CASSPFRGQPQHF.

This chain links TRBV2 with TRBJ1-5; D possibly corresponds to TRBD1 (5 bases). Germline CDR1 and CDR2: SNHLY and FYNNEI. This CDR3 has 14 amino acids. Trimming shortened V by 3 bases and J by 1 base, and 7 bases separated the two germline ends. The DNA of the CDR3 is TGTGCCAGCAGTGAGGGGCAAAGCAATCAGCCCCAGCATTTT. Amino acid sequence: CASSEGQSNQPQHF.

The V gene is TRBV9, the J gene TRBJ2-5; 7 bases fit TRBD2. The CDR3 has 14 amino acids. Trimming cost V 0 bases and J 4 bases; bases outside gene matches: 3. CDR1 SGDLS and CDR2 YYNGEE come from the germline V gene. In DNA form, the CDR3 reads TGTGCCAGCAGCGTAGCTAGCGGTGGAGAGACCCAGTACTTC. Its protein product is CASSVASGGETQYF.

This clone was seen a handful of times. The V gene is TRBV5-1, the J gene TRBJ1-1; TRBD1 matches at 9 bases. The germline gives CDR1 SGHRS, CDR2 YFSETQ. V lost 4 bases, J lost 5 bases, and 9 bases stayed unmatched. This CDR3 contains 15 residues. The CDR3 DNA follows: TGCGCCAGCAGCCCTCAAGGGACAGGGATGACTGAAGCTTTCTTT. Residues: CASSPQGTGMTEAFF.

CDR3 in DNA: TGTGCCAGCAGAAGAGTACAGGGATACAATCAGCCCCAGCATTTT. This translates into CASRRVQGYNQPQHF. The rearrangement links TRBV28 to TRBJ1-5, with D possibly TRBD1 on 6 matching bases. This CDR3 spans 15 amino acids. The V and J ends lost 6 bases and 3 bases respectively, with 15 bases between them. Germline CDR1 and CDR2: MDHEN and SYDVKM.

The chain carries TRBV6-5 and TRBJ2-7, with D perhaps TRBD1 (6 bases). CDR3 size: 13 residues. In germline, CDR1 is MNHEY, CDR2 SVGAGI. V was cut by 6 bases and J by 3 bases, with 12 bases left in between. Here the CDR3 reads CASSVGGIYEQYV. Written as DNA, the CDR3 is TGTGCCAGCAGCGTAGGGGGAATCTACGAGCAGTACGTC.

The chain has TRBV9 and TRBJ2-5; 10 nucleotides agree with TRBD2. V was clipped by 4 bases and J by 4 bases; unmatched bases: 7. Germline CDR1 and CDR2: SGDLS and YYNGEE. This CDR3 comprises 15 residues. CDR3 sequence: CASSPIAGGGETQYF. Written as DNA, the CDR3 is TGTGCCAGCAGCCCTATAGCGGGGGGAGGAGAGACCCAGTACTTC.

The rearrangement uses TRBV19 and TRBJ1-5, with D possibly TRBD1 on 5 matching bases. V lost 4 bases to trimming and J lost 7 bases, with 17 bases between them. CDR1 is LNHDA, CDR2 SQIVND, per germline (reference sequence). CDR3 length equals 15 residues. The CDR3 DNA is TGTGCCAGTAGTAAGGCTTGGGGGGAGCACCAGCCCCAGCATTTT. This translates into CASSKAWGEHQPQHF.

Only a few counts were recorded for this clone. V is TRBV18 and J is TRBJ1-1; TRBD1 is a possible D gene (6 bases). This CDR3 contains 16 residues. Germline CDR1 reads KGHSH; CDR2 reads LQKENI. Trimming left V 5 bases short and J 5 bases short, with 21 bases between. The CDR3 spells CASSAKTYRALTEAFF. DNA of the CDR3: TGTGCCAGCTCAGCCAAAACCTACAGGGCGTTAACTGAAGCTTTCTTT.

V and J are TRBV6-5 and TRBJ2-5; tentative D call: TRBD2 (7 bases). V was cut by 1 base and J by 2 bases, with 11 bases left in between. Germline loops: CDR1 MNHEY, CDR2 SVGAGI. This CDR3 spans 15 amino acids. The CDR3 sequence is CASSYWGGPQETQYF. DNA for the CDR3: TGTGCCAGCAGTTACTGGGGGGGGCCACAAGAGACCCAGTACTTC.